This TCR beta chain originates from a study of regulatory T cells in long-lasting Graves disease. This clonotype has a count of ten or more. The target antigen is unknown. Sequence at one end of the junction differs from germline and may be a read error. Germline V gene data show CDR1 as SGHRS and CDR2 as YFSETQ. The CDR3 is 13 residues long. CDR3 regions were amplified by Arm-PCR using iRepertoire HTBI primers to build TCR beta libraries. TCRdb re-analysed the multiplex PCR reads in MiXCR, keeping a single row per CDR3 protein. Of around 470,000 distinct CDR3 sequences in the sample, about 15% were seen once. Indicated time point: newly diagnosed GD, antithyroid drugs for less than 3 months. PBMC RNA was the source of the TCR library. Findings and caveats of the study: It was in persistent disease that TRBV28, TRBJ1-2 and TRBJ2-5 were favored.

In addition, the sample was reused for a study of T cells in Graves' hyperthyroidism and ophthalmopathy.

Sequences were derived from peripheral blood mononuclear cells (PBMCs), sampled at new diagnosis, from a patient treated with antithyroid drugs. The chain recombines TRBV5-1 with TRBJ1-5; no clear D gene. This clonotype originated in a woman aged 50 to 60 with Graves disease. The CDR3 is CASSLVPDQPQHF. The CDR3 nucleotides are TGTGCCAGCAGTTTAGTCCCTGATCAGCCCCAGCATTTT. Full variable domain (missing parts from reference TRBV5-1 and TRBJ1-5): KAGVTQTPRYLIKTRGQQVTLSCSPISGHRSVSWYQQTPGQGLQFLFEYFSETQRNKGNFPGRFSGRQFSNSRSEMNVSTLELGDSALYLCASSLVPDQPQHFGDGTRLSIL.